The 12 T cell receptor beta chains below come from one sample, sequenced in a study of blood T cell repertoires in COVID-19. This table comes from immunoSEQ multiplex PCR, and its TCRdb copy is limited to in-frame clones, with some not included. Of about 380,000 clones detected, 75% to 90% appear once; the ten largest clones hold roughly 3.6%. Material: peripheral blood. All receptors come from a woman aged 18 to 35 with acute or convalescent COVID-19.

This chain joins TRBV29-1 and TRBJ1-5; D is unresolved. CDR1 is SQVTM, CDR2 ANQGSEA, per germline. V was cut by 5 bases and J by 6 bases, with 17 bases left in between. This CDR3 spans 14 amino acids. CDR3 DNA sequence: TGCAGCGTTCCCCCAGGTCAGATCCGTCAGCCCCAGCATTTT. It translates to CSVPPGQIRQPQHF.

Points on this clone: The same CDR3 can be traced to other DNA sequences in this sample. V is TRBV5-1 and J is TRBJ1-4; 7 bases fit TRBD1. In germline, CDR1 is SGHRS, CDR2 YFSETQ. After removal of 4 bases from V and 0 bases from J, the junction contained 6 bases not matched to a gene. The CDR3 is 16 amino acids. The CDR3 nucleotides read TGCGCCAGCAGCCTGACAGGGCTTGCAACTAATGAAAAACTGTTTTTT. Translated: CASSLTGLATNEKLFF.

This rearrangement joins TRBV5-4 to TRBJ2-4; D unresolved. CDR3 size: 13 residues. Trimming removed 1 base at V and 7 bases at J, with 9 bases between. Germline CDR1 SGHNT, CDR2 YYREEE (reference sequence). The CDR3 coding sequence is TGTGCCAGCAGCTTGTTGTTAGAGAACATTCAGTACTTC. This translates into CASSLLLENIQYF.

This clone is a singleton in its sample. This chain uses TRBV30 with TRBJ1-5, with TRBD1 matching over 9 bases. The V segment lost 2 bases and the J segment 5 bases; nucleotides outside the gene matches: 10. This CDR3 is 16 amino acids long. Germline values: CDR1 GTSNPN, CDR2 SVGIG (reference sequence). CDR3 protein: CAWSHFTGGADQPQHF. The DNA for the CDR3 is TGTGCCTGGAGTCACTTCACAGGGGGCGCCGATCAGCCCCAGCATTTT.

DNA for the CDR3: TGTGCCAGCAGCTCAAAGATGGAGACTAGCGGGAGACAAGAGACCCAGTACTTC. Translating gives CASSSKMETSGRQETQYF. The chain has TRBV7-2 and TRBJ2-5; 12 bases map to TRBD2. V shed 4 bases, J shed 2 bases, and the junction held 11 bases outside the gene matches. There are 18 residues in the CDR3. Per the germline V gene, CDR1 is SGHTA and CDR2 is FQGNSA.

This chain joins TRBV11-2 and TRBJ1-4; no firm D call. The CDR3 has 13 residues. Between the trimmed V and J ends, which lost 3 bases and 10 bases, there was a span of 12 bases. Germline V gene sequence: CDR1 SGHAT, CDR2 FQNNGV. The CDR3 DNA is TGTGCCAGCAGCTTGCGCCCGTACCGAAAACTGTTTTTT. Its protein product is CASSLRPYRKLFF.

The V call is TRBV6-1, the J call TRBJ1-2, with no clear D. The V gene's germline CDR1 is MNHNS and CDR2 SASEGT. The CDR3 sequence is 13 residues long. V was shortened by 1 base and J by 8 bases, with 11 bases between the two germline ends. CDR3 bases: TGTGCCAGCAGTGAAGATGGAGTTTTGGGCTACACCTTC. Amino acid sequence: CASSEDGVLGYTF.

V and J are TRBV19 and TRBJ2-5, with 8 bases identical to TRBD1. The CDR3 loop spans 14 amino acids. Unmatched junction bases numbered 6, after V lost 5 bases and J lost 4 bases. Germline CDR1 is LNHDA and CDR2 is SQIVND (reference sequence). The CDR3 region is CASSQTGAAETQYF. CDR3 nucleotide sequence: TGTGCCAGTAGTCAGACAGGGGCCGCAGAGACCCAGTACTTC. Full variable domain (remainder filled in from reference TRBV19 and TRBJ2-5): DGGITQSPKYLFRKEGQNVTLSCEQNLNHDAMYWYRQDPGQGLRLIYYSQIVNDFQKGDIAEGYSVSREKKESFPLTVTSAQKNPTAFYLCASSQTGAAETQYFGPGTRLLVL.

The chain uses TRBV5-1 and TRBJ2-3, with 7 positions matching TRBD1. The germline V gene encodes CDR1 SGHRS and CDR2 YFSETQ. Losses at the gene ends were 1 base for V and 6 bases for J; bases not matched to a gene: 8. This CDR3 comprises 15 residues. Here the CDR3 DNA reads TGCGCCAGCAGCTTGTCTGGGACAGCCTCCGATACGCAGTATTTT. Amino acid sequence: CASSLSGTASDTQYF.

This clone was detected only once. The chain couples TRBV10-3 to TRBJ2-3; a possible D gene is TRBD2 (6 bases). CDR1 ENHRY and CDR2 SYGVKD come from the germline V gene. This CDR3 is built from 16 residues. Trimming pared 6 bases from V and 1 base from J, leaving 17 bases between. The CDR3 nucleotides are TGTGCCATCAGCTCCCCGGGAGAGGGAGGCACAGATACGCAGTATTTT. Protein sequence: CAISSPGEGGTDTQYF.

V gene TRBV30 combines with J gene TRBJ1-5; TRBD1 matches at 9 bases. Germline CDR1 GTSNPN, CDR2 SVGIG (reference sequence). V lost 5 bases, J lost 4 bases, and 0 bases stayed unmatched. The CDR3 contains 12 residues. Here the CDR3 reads CAWGTGNQPQHF. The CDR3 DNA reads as TGTGCCTGGGGGACAGGGAATCAGCCCCAGCATTTT.

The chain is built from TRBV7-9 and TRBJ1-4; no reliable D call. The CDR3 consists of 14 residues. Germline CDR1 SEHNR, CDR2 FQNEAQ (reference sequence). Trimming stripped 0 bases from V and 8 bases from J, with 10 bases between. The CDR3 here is CASSLAGRREKLFF. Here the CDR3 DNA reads TGTGCCAGCAGCTTAGCCGGGAGACGGGAAAAACTGTTTTTT.